One sample yielded the 21 T cell receptor beta chains listed below, sequenced in a study of T cells in Graves' hyperthyroidism and ophthalmopathy. Amplified TCR beta CDR3 regions derived from RNA transcripts. TCR CDR3 underwent first-round RT-PCR with the HTBI primer set. Each CDR3 protein gets one entry after TCRdb re-called the multiplex PCR reads with MiXCR. The sample includes under 400,000 distinct CDR3 sequences, roughly 15% of them seen just once. The sample comprised blood. The receptors stem from a young man with Graves' hyperthyroidism.

This clonotype showed up just a few times. The rearrangement joins TRBV13 to TRBJ2-5, with 7 bases identical to TRBD2. With V trimmed by 5 bases and J by 5 bases, 17 bases remained unmatched. In germline, CDR1 is PRHDT, CDR2 FYEKMQ (reference sequence). The CDR3 is 17 residues long. CDR3 sequence reads: CASSPEGPSGEGETQYF. The CDR3, as DNA: TGTGCCAGCAGCCCCGAAGGTCCTAGCGGAGAGGGGGAGACCCAGTACTTC. Variable domain in full (rest from reference TRBV13 and TRBJ2-5): AAGVIQSPRHLIKEKRETATLKCYPIPRHDTVYWYQQGPGQDPQFLISFYEKMQSDKGSIPDRFSAQQFSDYHSELNMSSLELGDSALYFCASSPEGPSGEGETQYFGPGTRLLVL.

CDR3 sequence (DNA): TGTGCCAGCTCACCAACTCCGGCAGGTGTGGGTGAGCAGTTCTTC. This translates into CASSPTPAGVGEQFF. The chain has TRBV18 and TRBJ2-1, with unresolved D. Germline assignment: CDR1 KGHSH and CDR2 LQKENI. CDR3 size: 15 residues. V lost 2 bases to trimming and J lost 9 bases, with 17 bases between them.

This clonotype is medium-sized in the sample. In DNA, the CDR3 is TGTGCCAGCAGCGCTAGCGGGAGGGAGCAGTACTTC. Its protein product is CASSASGREQYF. The chain is built from TRBV2 and TRBJ2-7; 11 nucleotides agree with TRBD2. Germline V gives CDR1 SNHLY, CDR2 FYNNEI. V shed 6 bases, J shed 7 bases, and the junction held 2 bases outside the gene matches. The CDR3 extends over 12 amino acids. The whole variable domain, filled in from reference TRBV2 and TRBJ2-7, reads EPEVTQTPSHQVTQMGQEVILRCVPISNHLYFYWYRQILGQKVEFLVSFYNNEISEKSEIFDDQFSVERPDGSNFTLKIRSTKLEDSAMYFCASSASGREQYFGPGTRLTVT.

The chain uses TRBV6-1 and TRBJ1-1; D is uncertain. CDR1 and CDR2 (germline): MNHNS, SASEGT. This CDR3 comprises 17 residues. V was cut by 5 bases and J by 6 bases, with 25 bases left in between. The CDR3 nucleotides are TGTGCCAGCAGTAACGAACCGGGCCCCGTGGGTATTTCTGAAGCTTTCTTT. Its protein product is CASSNEPGPVGISEAFF.

The table lists this clonotype with many counts. The chain is built from TRBV28 and TRBJ1-1; 9 positions match TRBD1. The CDR3 is 17 amino acids. Germline-derived CDR1 and CDR2 are MDHEN and SYDVKM. After removal of 6 bases from V and 3 bases from J, the junction contained 14 bases not matched to a gene. The CDR3 spells CASSLTTGGEEYTEAFF. The DNA for the CDR3 is TGTGCCAGCAGCCTGACCACAGGGGGCGAGGAGTACACTGAAGCTTTCTTT.

This clonotype has ten or more counts. The chain uses TRBV11-2 and TRBJ2-4; D ambiguous. Germline-derived CDR1 and CDR2 are SGHAT and FQNNGV. There are 13 residues in the CDR3. Between the trimmed V and J ends, which lost 10 bases and 7 bases, there was a span of 17 bases. The CDR3 nucleotides are TGTGCCACCATCCCTATTCGAGAGAACATTCAGTACTTC. As protein: CATIPIRENIQYF.

This clonotype was seen many times. This chain joins TRBV28 and TRBJ1-1; D gene uncertain. The CDR3 runs 19 residues. The ends were cut back, 7 bases at V and 3 bases at J, with 30 bases in the middle. Germline V gene sequence: CDR1 MDHEN, CDR2 SYDVKM. The CDR3 protein is CASTIRRAFYPNRYTEAFF. CDR3 DNA sequence: TGTGCCAGCACTATTCGAAGGGCCTTCTACCCTAATAGATACACTGAAGCTTTCTTT. Based on the CDR3 plus reference TRBV28 and TRBJ1-1, the full variable domain is DVKVTQSSRYLVKRTGEKVFLECVQDMDHENMFWYRQDPGLGLRLIYFSYDVKMKEKGDIPEGYSVSREKKERFSLILESASTNQTSMYLCASTIRRAFYPNRYTEAFFGQGTRLTVV.

This clonotype was observed at least ten times. The CDR3 coding sequence is TGTGCCAGCAGCCAGTCTAGCGGGAGGGGGGTCTACGAGCAGTACTTC. Amino acids: CASSQSSGRGVYEQYF. The rearrangement uses TRBV3-1 and TRBJ2-7, with 12 bases lining up with TRBD2. The ends lost 3 bases at V and 3 bases at J; junction bases unmatched: 6. This CDR3 spans 16 amino acids. CDR1 LGHDT and CDR2 YNNKEL come from the germline V gene (reference sequence).

This clonotype came up many times. The chain combines TRBV20-1 with TRBJ2-1, with TRBD2 as a possible D gene (5 bases). V lost 4 bases and J lost 1, with 14 bases in between. The germline V gene has CDR1 DFQATT and CDR2 SNEGSKA (reference sequence). This CDR3 contains 15 residues. The CDR3 nucleotides read TGCAGTGCTATAGCCCCGCGGGCATCCTACAATGAGCAGTTCTTC. It specifies CSAIAPRASYNEQFF.

This clonotype was observed at least ten times. This rearrangement joins TRBV12-3 or TRBV12-4 to TRBJ2-1, with D unclear. This CDR3 contains 14 residues. Trimming stripped 3 bases from V and 7 bases from J, with 13 bases between. CDR3 DNA sequence: TGTGCCAGCAGTTTTACTCGGTCGGTAAATGAGCAGTTCTTC. Translating it yields CASSFTRSVNEQFF.

This clonotype has ten or more counts. V gene TRBV18 combines with J gene TRBJ2-7; D may be TRBD1 (5 bases). The CDR3 length is 14 residues. V lost 0 bases, J lost 4 bases, and 10 bases lay in between. Germline CDR1 is KGHSH and CDR2 is LQKENI. CDR3 protein: CASSPPTELYEQYF. CDR3 in DNA: TGTGCCAGCTCACCACCGACAGAACTGTACGAGCAGTACTTC.

This clonotype was seen at least ten times. This chain connects TRBV5-1 to TRBJ2-7; D not certain. With 1 base removed from V and 4 bases from J, the gap between germline ends came to 9 bases. Germline V gene data show CDR1 as SGHRS and CDR2 as YFSETQ. The length of the CDR3 is 13 residues. The CDR3 loop is CASSLRSPYEQYF. The CDR3 DNA follows: TGCGCCAGCAGCTTGAGGTCCCCGTACGAGCAGTACTTC.

About this clonotype: Since a much larger clone is just one base distant, this may be a read error. This chain uses TRBV10-2 with TRBJ2-5, with a weak D call TRBD2 (6 bases). This CDR3 region has 13 residues. V dropped 8 bases and J dropped 8 bases, with 18 bases sitting between them. Germline CDR1 and CDR2: WSHSY and SAAADI. The CDR3 protein is CASGRGTLGTQYF. CDR3 DNA sequence: TGCGCCAGCGGTCGGGGGACCTTGGGAACCCAGTACTTC.

This clonotype was detected many times. V and J are TRBV12-3 or TRBV12-4 and TRBJ2-1; D gene unclear. Trimming took 4 bases from V and 4 from J, leaving 11 bases between them. The CDR3 length is 14 residues. CDR3 nucleotides: TGTGCCAGCAGTTCCTCGGACGGATACAATGAGCAGTTCTTC. This codes for CASSSSDGYNEQFF.

A few counts support this clonotype. The chain carries TRBV12-3 or TRBV12-4 and TRBJ2-7, with a possible D match to TRBD1 (5 bases). The V end was cut by 5 bases, the J end by 1 base, with 6 bases between. This CDR3 region has 12 residues. CDR3 protein: CASSHRSYEQYF. CDR3 DNA sequence: TGTGCCAGCAGTCACAGGTCCTACGAGCAGTACTTC.

V and J are TRBV30 and TRBJ1-5, with TRBD1 as a possible D gene (6 bases). The CDR3 sequence is 14 residues long. Trimming removed 0 bases from V and 7 bases from J, with 13 bases in between. CDR1 GTSNPN and CDR2 SVGIG come from the germline V gene (reference sequence). The CDR3 nucleotides are TGTGCCTGGAGTGTCTTGGGCAGGGGCCAGCCCCAGCATTTT. It yields the protein CAWSVLGRGQPQHF. The full variable domain, its missing parts supplied by reference TRBV30 and TRBJ1-5, is SQTIHQWPATLVQPVGSPLSLECTVEGTSNPNLYWYRQAAGRGLQLLFYSVGIGQISSEVPQNLSASRPQDRQFILSSKKLLLSDSGFYLCAWSVLGRGQPQHFGDGTRLSIL.

This clonotype came up many times. The chain is built from TRBV27 and TRBJ1-1; D gene uncertain. The V and J ends lost 11 bases and 8 bases respectively, with 6 bases between them. Per germline, CDR1 MNHEY and CDR2 SMNVEV (reference sequence). The CDR3 totals 8 residues. The CDR3 loop reads CASKEAFF. CDR3 DNA sequence: TGTGCCTCAAAAGAAGCTTTCTTT.

The chain employs TRBV7-9 and TRBJ2-5, with D possibly matching TRBD2 (6 bases). Germline V gives CDR1 SEHNR, CDR2 FQNEAQ (reference sequence). The CDR3 contains 14 residues. Trimming took off 1 base at V and 4 bases at J, with 10 bases between the two ends. The CDR3 loop reads CASSLGGVVETQYF. In nucleotides, the CDR3 is TGTGCCAGCAGCTTAGGCGGGGTGGTAGAGACCCAGTACTTC.

This clonotype was seen many times. The CDR3 loop reads CASSLGSGDQPQHF. Here the CDR3 DNA reads TGCGCCAGCAGCTTGGGTAGTGGGGATCAGCCCCAGCATTTT. The V call is TRBV5-1, the J call TRBJ1-5; D not resolved. Trimming removed 0 bases at V and 5 bases at J, with 9 bases between. CDR1 and CDR2 from the germline V gene are SGHRS and YFSETQ. CDR3 length: 14 amino acids.

In this sample, this clonotype turned up many times. The chain joins TRBV3-1 to TRBJ2-7; D unclear. This CDR3 comprises 11 residues. V lost 5 bases and J lost 3, with 5 bases in between. Germline CDR1 and CDR2: LGHDT and YNNKEL (reference sequence). CDR3 amino acids: CASSSNYEQYF. CDR3 coding DNA: TGTGCCAGCAGCTCAAACTACGAGCAGTACTTC.

This clonotype came up many times. This chain links TRBV20-1 with TRBJ2-7, with 12 bases lining up with TRBD1. The junction had 7 bases not matched to a gene; V was cut back by 3 bases and J by 7 bases. The V gene's germline CDR1 is DFQATT and CDR2 SNEGSKA (reference sequence). CDR3 length equals 14 residues. In DNA form, the CDR3 reads TGCAGTGCTAGCAGGGACAGGGGGCGTGGGGAGCAGTACTTC. Residues: CSASRDRGRGEQYF.